This is a list of T cell receptor beta chains from one sample in a study of blood T cell repertoires in COVID-19. The data were produced by immunoSEQ multiplex PCR, yet TCRdb's version contains in-frame clones alone and is incomplete. The repertoire consists of 310,000 or so clones, with 90% occurring once and the leading ten covering about 1.7%. Sequencing input: PBMCs or T cells enriched from blood (not recorded which). Source of these receptors: a woman aged 18-29 years with acute COVID-19. Each CDR3 is given with its conserved first and last residue. D genes are given only for firm matches. Expanded clones get a size class; other rows say once, few or many, or leave the size out.

d_gene,j_gene,v_gene,abundance,CDR3aa,CDR3nt
NA,TRBJ1-2,TRBV18,NA,CASSPVGGPDGYTF,TGTGCCAGCTCACCAGTCGGGGGGCCAGATGGCTACACCTTC
TRBD1,TRBJ2-7,TRBV7-9,NA,CASSAHIPGQGREQYF,TGTGCCAGCAGCGCCCATATTCCGGGACAGGGGAGGGAGCAGTACTTC
NA,TRBJ1-1,TRBV15,NA,CATLPGSRRNTEAFF,TGTGCCACCTTACCGGGTTCGAGGAGGAACACTGAAGCTTTCTTT
NA,TRBJ1-2,TRBV27,NA,CASSLERGYLNGYTF,TGTGCCAGCAGTTTGGAAAGGGGGTATCTCAATGGCTACACCTTC
NA,TRBJ1-2,TRBV15,NA,CATSSNTGRAGGYTF,TGTGCCACCAGCAGTAACACAGGGCGCGCAGGAGGCTACACCTTC
NA,TRBJ2-1,TRBV4-1,NA,CASSQLSESSPYNEQFF,TGCGCCAGCAGCCAATTAAGCGAGTCCTCCCCCTACAATGAGCAGTTCTTC
TRBD2,TRBJ2-1,TRBV24-1,NA,CATSDSAGGSYNEQFF,TGTGCCACCAGTGATTCTGCGGGAGGGTCCTACAATGAGCAGTTCTTC
NA,TRBJ1-2,TRBV27,NA,CASSFARGYGYTF,TGTGCCAGCAGTTTTGCCAGGGGCTATGGCTACACCTTC
NA,TRBJ2-2,TRBV29-1,NA,CSVDGSPTGELFF,TGCAGCGTTGATGGTAGTCCCACCGGGGAGCTGTTTTTT
TRBD2,TRBJ2-2,TRBV18,NA,CASSYSGRGTGELFF,TGTGCCAGCTCTTATAGCGGGAGAGGAACCGGGGAGCTGTTTTTT
TRBD1,TRBJ2-4,TRBV4-3,once,CASSQARRQGPKNIQYF,TGCGCCAGCAGCCAAGCTCGGAGACAGGGGCCCAAAAACATTCAGTACTTC
NA,TRBJ2-3,TRBV7-3,NA,CASSLRGERGDTQYF,TGTGCCAGCAGCTTAAGGGGGGAAAGGGGAGATACGCAGTATTTT
TRBD1,TRBJ2-7,TRBV4-1,once,CASSQGTGQAYEQYF,TGCGCCAGCAGCCAAGGAACGGGACAGGCCTACGAGCAGTACTTC
NA,TRBJ2-1,TRBV7-2,NA,CASSLLGSYNEQFF,TGTGCCAGCAGCCTTCTCGGGTCCTACAATGAGCAGTTCTTC
NA,TRBJ1-2,TRBV4-1,NA,CASSLIDGVYGYTF,TGCGCCAGCAGCCTAATCGACGGGGTCTATGGCTACACCTTC
NA,TRBJ1-2,TRBV5-1,NA,CASSERQWDYGYTF,TGCGCCAGCAGCGAGAGACAATGGGACTATGGCTACACCTTC
NA,TRBJ2-3,TRBV9,NA,CASSVAVAYTDTQYF,TGTGCCAGCAGCGTAGCTGTGGCTTACACAGATACGCAGTATTTT
NA,TRBJ2-1,TRBV7-2,NA,CASSLVRANNEQFF,TGTGCCAGCAGCTTAGTTAGAGCAAACAATGAGCAGTTCTTC
NA,TRBJ2-2,TRBV3-1/TRBV3-2,NA,CASSPPNPGGLINTGELFF,TGTGCCAGCAGCCCGCCAAATCCCGGGGGTCTGATTAACACCGGGGAGCTGTTTTTT
TRBD1,TRBJ1-2,TRBV4-1,NA,CASSQEGDRGSYGYTF,TGCGCCAGCAGCCAAGAGGGTGACAGGGGAAGCTATGGCTACACCTTC
TRBD2,TRBJ2-1,TRBV5-1,NA,CASSLPSGAYNEQFF,TGCGCCAGCAGCTTACCTAGCGGGGCCTACAATGAGCAGTTCTTC
NA,TRBJ1-5,TRBV24-1,NA,CATSDPGTLNQPQHF,TGTGCCACCAGTGATCCCGGGACACTTAATCAGCCCCAGCATTTT
NA,TRBJ1-2,TRBV7-2,NA,CASSFPRVGYTF,TGTGCCAGCAGCTTTCCCAGGGTTGGCTACACCTTC
TRBD1,TRBJ2-5,TRBV4-1,NA,CASSQGTGGLVETQYF,TGCGCCAGCAGCCAGGGAACAGGGGGTTTGGTGGAGACCCAGTACTTC
TRBD2,TRBJ2-1,TRBV30,NA,CAWSEAGLERDEQFF,TGTGCCTGGAGTGAAGCCGGACTAGAAAGGGATGAGCAGTTCTTC
TRBD1,TRBJ2-3,TRBV27,NA,CASSLKQGAGDTQYF,TGTGCCAGCAGTTTAAAACAGGGGGCAGGAGATACGCAGTATTTT
TRBD2,TRBJ2-1,TRBV30,NA,CAWSLSGSHYNEQFF,TGTGCCTGGAGCCTAAGCGGGAGCCACTACAATGAGCAGTTCTTC
NA,TRBJ2-1,TRBV27,NA,CASSLSGSSYNEQFF,TGTGCCAGCAGTTTATCAGGGAGCTCCTACAATGAGCAGTTCTTC
NA,TRBJ1-2,TRBV6-5,NA,CASSKQASYGYTF,TGTGCCAGCAGTAAACAGGCCTCCTATGGCTACACCTTC
NA,TRBJ1-4,TRBV25-1,once,CASSNREDEKLFF,TGTGCCAGCAGCAACCGGGAGGACGAAAAACTGTTTTTT
NA,TRBJ2-5,TRBV18,NA,CASSQEETQYF,TGTGCCAGCTCACAGGAGGAGACCCAGTACTTC
NA,TRBJ1-4,TRBV28,NA,CASSGVEATNEKLFF,TGTGCCAGCAGTGGCGTCGAGGCAACTAATGAAAAACTGTTTTTT
TRBD2,TRBJ2-7,TRBV6-5,NA,CASSYPSGRESYEQYF,TGTGCCAGCAGTTACCCAAGCGGGAGGGAGTCCTACGAGCAGTACTTC
NA,TRBJ1-1,TRBV6-5,once,CASAPAALAFF,TGTGCCAGCGCCCCCGCGGCGTTGGCTTTCTTT
NA,TRBJ1-1,TRBV7-2,NA,CASSLGRRVTEAFF,TGTGCCAGCAGCTTAGGGAGACGGGTCACTGAAGCTTTCTTT
TRBD1,TRBJ1-2,TRBV6-2/TRBV6-3,NA,CASSTPNRGGYTF,TGTGCCAGCAGTACACCGAACAGGGGTGGCTACACCTTC
NA,TRBJ2-7,TRBV7-2,NA,CASSRGSGDSYEQYF,TGTGCCAGCAGCCGGGGTAGCGGAGATAGCTACGAGCAGTACTTC
NA,TRBJ1-1,TRBV18,NA,CASSPRTAFDTEAFF,TGTGCCAGCTCACCACGCACAGCTTTTGACACTGAAGCTTTCTTT
NA,TRBJ2-3,TRBV27,NA,CASSLGSGTDTQYF,TGTGCCAGCAGTTTAGGTAGCGGCACAGATACGCAGTATTTT
NA,TRBJ1-2,TRBV18,once,CASSPPATGVYGYTF,TGTGCCAGCTCACCACCGGCGACAGGCGTCTATGGCTACACCTTC